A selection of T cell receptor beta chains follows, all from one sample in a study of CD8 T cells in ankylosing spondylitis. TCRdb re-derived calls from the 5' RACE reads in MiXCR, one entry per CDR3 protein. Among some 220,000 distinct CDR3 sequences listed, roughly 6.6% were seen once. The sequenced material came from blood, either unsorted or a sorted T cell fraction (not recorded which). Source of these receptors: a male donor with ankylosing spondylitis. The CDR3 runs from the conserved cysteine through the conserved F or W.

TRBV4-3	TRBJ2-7	CASSQEPGYEQYF
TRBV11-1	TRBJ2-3	CASSLRSGQGRDTQYF
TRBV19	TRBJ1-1	CASSIDQARLEAFF
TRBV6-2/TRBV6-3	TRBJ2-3	CASTDRTTDTQYF
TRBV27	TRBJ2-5	CASSFSGTGGAETQYF
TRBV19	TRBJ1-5	CASSTGEQGFISNQPQHF
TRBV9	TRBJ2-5	CASSVGQGETQYF
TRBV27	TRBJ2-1	CASSQAGGPLNEQFF
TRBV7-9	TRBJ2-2	CASSLNSANTGELFF
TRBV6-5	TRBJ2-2	CASSYEPAGNTGELFF
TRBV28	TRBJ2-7	CASSSPGQGRYEQYF
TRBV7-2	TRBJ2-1	CASSETGTTLNEQFF
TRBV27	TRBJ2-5	CASRRGYEETQYF
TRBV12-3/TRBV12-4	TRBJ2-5	CASKNRVAYGLGETQYF
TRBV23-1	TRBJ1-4	CASTPGLTEKLFF
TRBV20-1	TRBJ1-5	CSARGPGGSQPQHF
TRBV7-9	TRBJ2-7	CASSDRSGDEQYF
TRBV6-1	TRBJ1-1	CASRPGQLNTEAFF
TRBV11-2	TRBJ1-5	CASSLVTGAQGLNQPQHF
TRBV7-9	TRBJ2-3	CASSFGYLGTSNDRQYF
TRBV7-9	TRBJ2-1	CASSPGLSGRFNEQFF
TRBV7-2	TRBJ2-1	CASSFPTSGEDEQFF
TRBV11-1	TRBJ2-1	CASSPGDPTHEQFF
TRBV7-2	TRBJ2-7	CASSLPTDYEQYF
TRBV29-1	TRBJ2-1	CSAFDRIEQFF
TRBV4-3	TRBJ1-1	CASSQVPLMNTEAFF
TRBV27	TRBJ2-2	CASSWTTTGELFF
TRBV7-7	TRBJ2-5	CASSRGDRHQETQYF
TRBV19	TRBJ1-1	CASSRGQGMNTEAFF